A single sample is the source of the 8 T cell receptor beta chains below, sequenced in a study of CD8+CD57+ T cells in acquired aplastic anemia. According to the study, genomic DNA was the template for TCR beta VDJ and CDR3 profiling. TCRdb analysed the reads with MiXCR anew, one entry per CDR3 protein. Of about 160,000 distinct CDR3 sequences in the sample, around 45% are singletons; the top ten hold about 1.1%. The sequenced material came from sorted CD4+, CD8+, or CD8+CD57+ T cells (not recorded which) from PBMCs. Receptor source: a human donor in good health.

This chain uses TRBV2 with TRBJ2-7; D might be TRBD2 (6 bases). This CDR3 is built from 16 residues. V lost 3 bases and J 5 bases, leaving 20 bases between the germline ends. Germline CDR1 and CDR2: SNHLY and FYNNEI. The DNA of the CDR3 is TGTGCCAGCAGTGAGAATTCTGGAGGGCTGGGGGACGAGCAGTACTTC. Protein: CASSENSGGLGDEQYF. Full variable domain (remainder filled in from reference TRBV2 and TRBJ2-7): EPEVTQTPSHQVTQMGQEVILRCVPISNHLYFYWYRQILGQKVEFLVSFYNNEISEKSEIFDDQFSVERPDGSNFTLKIRSTKLEDSAMYFCASSENSGGLGDEQYFGPGTRLTVT.

The rearrangement joins TRBV20-1 to TRBJ1-1, with a tentative D call TRBD1 (5 bases). V dropped 3 bases and J dropped 5 bases, with 10 bases sitting between them. The germline gives CDR1 DFQATT, CDR2 SNEGSKA (reference sequence). The CDR3 contains 12 residues. The CDR3 protein is CSASRGRTEAFF. The DNA for the CDR3 is TGCAGTGCTAGCCGGGGGAGGACTGAAGCTTTCTTT.

V is TRBV2 and J is TRBJ2-4; 15 bases map to TRBD2. Germline V gene data show CDR1 as SNHLY and CDR2 as FYNNEI. V was clipped by 7 bases and J by 12 bases; unmatched bases: 4. This CDR3 is built from 13 residues. CDR3 region: CASTGTSGGSQYF. The CDR3 nucleotides are TGTGCCAGCACCGGGACTAGCGGGGGGAGTCAGTACTTC.

To note about this clonotype: An end of the junction does not agree with germline; a read error may underlie this. This CDR3 reads CSARVFQREYNKQFF. The CDR3 DNA reads as TGCAGTGCTAGAGTATTCCAGCGGGAATACAATAAGCAGTTCTTC. V and J are TRBV20-1 and TRBJ2-1; 7 bases line up with TRBD2. The CDR3 runs 15 residues. The germline V gene has CDR1 DFQATT and CDR2 SNEGSKA (reference sequence).

V and J are TRBV28 and TRBJ1-1; 7 positions agree with TRBD1. The junction had 4 bases not matched to a gene; V was cut back by 5 bases and J by 4 bases. CDR1 is MDHEN, CDR2 SYDVKM, per germline. The CDR3 consists of 13 residues. This CDR3 is CASSRNRGTEAFF. The CDR3 DNA sequence: TGTGCCAGCAGTCGAAACAGGGGCACTGAAGCTTTCTTT.

V and J are TRBV10-3 and TRBJ1-3; possible D gene TRBD1, 6 bases. V lost 5 bases, J lost 3 bases, and 14 bases lay in between. The CDR3 length is 15 residues. Germline V gene data show CDR1 as ENHRY and CDR2 as SYGVKD. CDR3 in amino acids: CAISSSGEFGNTIYF. The CDR3 coding sequence is TGTGCCATCAGTTCATCAGGGGAGTTTGGAAACACCATATATTTT.

This clonotype has a handful of counts. The V and J genes are TRBV5-1 and TRBJ2-3; 9 bases are shared with TRBD2. CDR3 size: 16 residues. Per germline, CDR1 SGHRS and CDR2 YFSETQ. The ends lost 4 bases at V and 3 bases at J; junction bases unmatched: 9. CDR3 loop: CASSLPKTSGTDTQYF. CDR3 DNA: TGCGCCAGCAGCCTTCCCAAGACTAGCGGTACAGATACGCAGTATTTT. Supplemented by reference TRBV5-1 and TRBJ2-3, the full variable domain reads KAGVTQTPRYLIKTRGQQVTLSCSPISGHRSVSWYQQTPGQGLQFLFEYFSETQRNKGNFPGRFSGRQFSNSRSEMNVSTLELGDSALYLCASSLPKTSGTDTQYFGPGTRLTVL.

This clonotype was observed at least ten times. The rearrangement links TRBV10-1 to TRBJ2-7; TRBD1 is a possible D gene (6 bases). CDR3 length: 13 amino acids. V shed 5 bases and J shed 7 bases, with 15 bases lying between them. Per germline, CDR1 WNHNN and CDR2 SYGVQD (reference sequence). Here the CDR3 reads CASSPGTPGEQYF. For the CDR3, the DNA is TGCGCCAGCAGTCCTGGGACACCTGGGGAGCAGTACTTC.